One and the same sample provided the 13 T cell receptor beta chains below, sequenced in a study of PD-L1 blockade in urothelial cancer (dated by TCRdb to the late 2010s). To prepare the library, the immunoSEQ multiplex PCR assay was applied. Entries here come from immuneACCESS through TCRdb and include only in-frame sequences with V and J called. Some clones fail to appear in such tables; in the studies checked, an unresolved V gene covers under half of the shortfall, and the cause of the remainder is unknown. This sample gives about 82,000 clones in total; 82% of them show up just once. The ten biggest clones cover over 7.5% of the sample. Material: PBMCs, obtained around atezolizumab (anti-PD-L1) treatment. The receptors stem from a man between 65 and 80 years old with urothelial cancer.

The J gene is TRBJ1-2, the V gene TRBV6-1, with a tentative D call TRBD1 (5 bases). CDR3 size: 12 residues. V was cut by 9 bases and J by 5 bases, with 13 bases left in between. CDR1 and CDR2 from the germline V gene are MNHNS and SASEGT. DNA for the CDR3: TGTGCCAGTAGACAGAGCTTATATGGCTACACCTTC. It encodes CASRQSLYGYTF.

The chain joins TRBV19 to TRBJ1-1, with D unclear. Germline loops: CDR1 LNHDA, CDR2 SQIVND (reference sequence). CDR3 length equals 15 residues. V dropped 5 bases and J dropped 0 bases, with 13 bases sitting between them. In nucleotides, the CDR3 is TGTGCCAGTAGTTCACCTGACATCGTGAACACTGAAGCTTTCTTT. Amino acid sequence: CASSSPDIVNTEAFF.

This chain connects TRBV5-3 to TRBJ1-1; no reliable D call. TRBV5-3 is classed as an ORF, of uncertain function. CDR3 length: 8 residues. Trimming left V 5 bases short and J 11 bases short, with 4 bases between. CDR3 bases: TGTGCCAGAAGTAATGCTTTCTTT. Translated, it gives CARSNAFF.

This clone was seen a few times. V is TRBV6-5 and J is TRBJ1-2; 7 nucleotides align to TRBD1. Germline trimming cut 0 bases from V and 8 bases from J; bases unmatched to any gene: 12. This CDR3 has 16 residues. Germline V gene sequence: CDR1 MNHEY, CDR2 SVGAGI. The CDR3 spells CASSYSGTVGRGGYTF. The CDR3 nucleotides are TGTGCCAGCAGTTACTCCGGGACAGTGGGCCGGGGCGGCTACACCTTC.

The J gene is TRBJ1-1, the V gene TRBV5-1; maybe TRBD1 (5 bases). The V end was cut by 4 bases, the J end by 7 bases, with 14 bases between. Germline V gene sequence: CDR1 SGHRS, CDR2 YFSETQ. The CDR3 is made up of 13 amino acids. CDR3 in amino acids: CASSPRGEGEAFF. CDR3 nucleotides: TGCGCCAGCAGCCCACGAGGGGAGGGTGAAGCTTTCTTT.

The J gene is TRBJ2-5, the V gene TRBV6-5; D is possibly TRBD2 (5 bases). CDR3 length: 15 amino acids. Looked up from germline, CDR1 is MNHEY and CDR2 is SVGAGI. V was cut by 6 bases and J by 4 bases, with 18 bases left in between. The CDR3 region is CASSSSFRRRETQYF. CDR3 sequence (DNA): TGTGCCAGCAGCTCTAGCTTCAGGAGGCGAGAGACCCAGTACTTC.

This chain joins TRBV14 and TRBJ2-2; 8 bases are a match to TRBD1. Germline values: CDR1 SGHDN, CDR2 FVKESK. The CDR3 spans 15 residues. Trimming at V came to 4 bases and at J to 1 base, leaving 2 bases not matched to a gene. The CDR3 loop is CASSRGTGNTGELFF. In DNA form, the CDR3 reads TGTGCCAGCAGCCGGGGGACAGGGAACACCGGGGAGCTGTTTTTT.

V is TRBV5-1 and J is TRBJ2-5; 8 nucleotides match TRBD2. Germline assignment: CDR1 SGHRS and CDR2 YFSETQ. Germline trimming cut 2 bases from V and 2 bases from J; bases unmatched to any gene: 14. This CDR3 comprises 18 residues. Here the CDR3 DNA reads TGCGCCAGCAGCTTCGGGTGGGAAAGCGGGGGTTCACAAGAGACCCAGTACTTC. The encoded protein is CASSFGWESGGSQETQYF.

The J gene is TRBJ1-2, the V gene TRBV19, with 11 bases lining up with TRBD1. With 2 bases clipped from V and 4 bases from J, the junction kept 3 bases outside the gene matches. Germline V lookup: CDR1 LNHDA, CDR2 SQIVND (reference sequence). The CDR3 covers 15 residues. CDR3 protein: CASSIPGQGVYGYTF. The CDR3 coding sequence is TGTGCCAGTAGTATACCGGGACAGGGGGTCTATGGCTACACCTTC.

This chain links TRBV11-2 with TRBJ2-3; the D gene is possibly TRBD2 (5 bases). Germline loops: CDR1 SGHAT, CDR2 FQNNGV. The V end was cut by 1 base, the J end by 4 bases, with 6 bases between. This CDR3 spans 13 amino acids. The CDR3 region has the DNA TGTGCCAGCAGCTTAGGGGAGTCAGATACGCAGTATTTT. It is translated as CASSLGESDTQYF.

The chain combines TRBV7-2 with TRBJ2-2; tentatively, D is TRBD2 (6 bases). CDR1 SGHTA and CDR2 FQGNSA come from the germline V gene. Trimming stripped 3 bases from V and 3 bases from J, with 14 bases between. CDR3 length equals 16 residues. The CDR3 nucleotides are TGTGCCAGCAGCTTGGTGGGCGGAGGGGACACCGGGGAGCTGTTTTTT. Translating it yields CASSLVGGGDTGELFF.

The V gene is TRBV11-2, the J gene TRBJ1-4, with no clear D. Trimming shortened V by 1 base and J by 7 bases, and 4 bases separated the two germline ends. CDR3 size: 12 residues. Germline assignment: CDR1 SGHAT and CDR2 FQNNGV. CDR3 loop: CASSLAGEKLFF. In nucleotides, the CDR3 is TGTGCCAGCAGCTTAGCAGGTGAAAAACTGTTTTTT.

The rearrangement uses TRBV6-1 and TRBJ1-3; the D gene is possibly TRBD1 (5 bases). This CDR3 is built from 15 residues. Germline V gives CDR1 MNHNS, CDR2 SASEGT. Trimming removed 2 bases from V and 1 base from J, with 9 bases in between. The CDR3 nucleotides are TGTGCCAGCAGTGAATGGGGGGTTTCTGGAAACACCATATATTTT. The encoded protein is CASSEWGVSGNTIYF.